One and the same sample provided the 14 T cell receptor beta chains below, sequenced in a study of T cell changes during pregnancy in multiple sclerosis. Profiled with immunoSEQ multiplex PCR; TCRdb holds only in-frame clones, not every one. The sample has 30,000 or so clones, approximately 87% seen once; the top ten hold approximately 8%. Specimen: CD8+ T cells from peripheral blood mononuclear cells, collected after pregnancy. Receptor source: a female donor with multiple sclerosis, enrolled in a pregnancy study.

The genes are TRBV28 and TRBJ1-2, with a weak D call TRBD1 (6 bases). The germline V gene encodes CDR1 MDHEN and CDR2 SYDVKM. V was clipped by 7 bases and J by 8 bases, with 14 bases between them. This CDR3 is built from 12 residues. The CDR3 loop reads CASMAGELGYTF. CDR3 DNA: TGTGCCAGCATGGCAGGGGAGCTCGGCTACACCTTC.

The chain couples TRBV19 to TRBJ2-1; 10 bases map to TRBD1. The CDR3 loop spans 14 amino acids. CDR1 is LNHDA and CDR2 is SQIVND in the germline V gene (reference sequence). The trim removed 9 bases at V and 1 base at J, leaving 3 bases unmatched. The CDR3 DNA follows: TGTGCCAGCCTGGACAGGGGGTCCTACAATGAGCAGTTCTTC. Translating it yields CASLDRGSYNEQFF.

V is TRBV7-8 and J is TRBJ2-3, with TRBD2 identical over 11 bases. The J segment lost 1 base and the V segment lost 4 bases, leaving 13 bases of the junction unmatched. Per germline, CDR1 SGHVS and CDR2 FQNEAQ. CDR3 length equals 19 residues. CDR3 protein: CASSWGLAGGYGGTDTQYF. The CDR3 DNA follows: TGTGCCAGCAGCTGGGGGCTAGCGGGGGGTTATGGGGGCACAGATACGCAGTATTTT.

The chain couples TRBV5-4 to TRBJ1-2; D possibly corresponds to TRBD1 (5 bases). V lost 4 bases to trimming and J lost 4 bases, with 14 bases between them. Germline CDR1 and CDR2: SGHNT and YYREEE (reference sequence). The CDR3 is 14 amino acids. The CDR3 loop is CASSADSFTYGYTF. The CDR3 DNA follows: TGTGCCAGCAGCGCCGACAGCTTCACCTATGGCTACACCTTC.

The V and J genes are TRBV19 and TRBJ2-1; D is ambiguous. This CDR3 is built from 15 residues. Between the trimmed V and J ends, which lost 3 bases and 0 bases, there was a span of 9 bases. Germline V gene sequence: CDR1 LNHDA, CDR2 SQIVND (reference sequence). The CDR3 DNA reads TGTGCCAGTAGTATTTTAGGAGTCTCCTACAATGAGCAGTTCTTC. Protein sequence: CASSILGVSYNEQFF.

The chain couples TRBV6-1 to TRBJ2-3; TRBD2 is a possible D gene (7 bases). The CDR3 has 15 amino acids. Trimming shortened V by 0 bases and J by 4 bases, and 11 bases separated the two germline ends. CDR1 and CDR2 from the germline V gene are MNHNS and SASEGT. Written as DNA, the CDR3 is TGTGCCAGCAGTGAAGCGCTGGGGGGGCCAGATACGCAGTATTTT. This translates into CASSEALGGPDTQYF.

The CDR3 protein is CASSFYRGTEAFF. The CDR3 nucleotides read TGTGCCAGCAGTTTTTACAGGGGAACTGAAGCTTTCTTT. This sequence joins TRBV27 and TRBJ1-1; 7 nucleotides agree with TRBD1. The CDR3 extends over 13 amino acids. V dropped 3 bases and J dropped 5; count of bases not matched to a gene: 3. Germline V lookup: CDR1 MNHEY, CDR2 SMNVEV (reference sequence).

J is TRBJ2-7 and V is TRBV27, with 10 bases that match TRBD1. The V and J ends lost 9 bases and 3 bases, in that order; junction bases with no gene match: 5. Germline V gene lookup returns CDR1 MNHEY and CDR2 SMNVEV (reference sequence). The CDR3 consists of 13 residues. The CDR3 DNA reads TGTGCCAGTGGGGACAGGGGTTACTACGAGCAGTACTTC. This codes for CASGDRGYYEQYF.

In this sample, this clone turned up once. The V call is TRBV7-9, the J call TRBJ2-2, with D possibly TRBD2 on 5 matching bases. CDR3 length: 14 residues. The germline V gene has CDR1 SEHNR and CDR2 FQNEAQ (reference sequence). Trimming removed 1 base at V and 6 bases at J, with 9 bases between. The DNA for the CDR3 is TGTGCCAGCAGCTTAGGGGAGCAGGCCGGGGAGCTGTTTTTT. It encodes CASSLGEQAGELFF.

The rearrangement joins TRBV12-5 to TRBJ1-2; D is ambiguous. This CDR3 region has 14 residues. The germline CDR1 and CDR2 sequences are LGHNT and FRNRAP. V was clipped by 6 bases and J by 5 bases, with 16 bases between them. CDR3 loop: CASGDASSGYGYTF. The DNA for the CDR3 is TGTGCTAGTGGCGATGCCTCGAGCGGATATGGCTACACCTTC.

This rearrangement joins TRBV4-3 to TRBJ2-7, with D possibly being TRBD2 (7 bases). This CDR3 has 19 residues. V gave up 0 bases and J gave up 1 base, with 22 bases separating them. The germline V gene encodes CDR1 LGHNA and CDR2 YSLEER. CDR3 coding DNA: TGCGCCAGCAGCCAAGAGTGGGGGGGGCTAATAATAGGGTCCTACGAGCAGTACTTC. Its translation is CASSQEWGGLIIGSYEQYF.

The CDR3 DNA is TGTGCCAGCAGCTTAGGAAGGGCGGGGGGCTCTGAGCCCCAGCATTTT. It yields the protein CASSLGRAGGSEPQHF. The rearrangement links TRBV7-9 to TRBJ1-5; D may be TRBD1 (6 bases). From germline, CDR1 is SEHNR and CDR2 FQNEAQ (reference sequence). V was pared by 1 base and J by 8 bases, with 18 bases between. The CDR3 totals 16 residues. The full variable domain, in which reference TRBV7-9 and TRBJ1-5 provide the parts outside the CDR3, is DTGVSQNPRHKITKRGQNVTFRCDPISEHNRLYWYRQTLGQGPEFLTYFQNEAQLEKSRLLSDRFSAERPKGSFSTLEIQRTEQGDSAMYLCASSLGRAGGSEPQHFGDGTRLSIL.

This clone was seen ten or more times. The same CDR3 arises from other DNA sequences in this sample as well. This chain uses TRBV7-9 with TRBJ1-5, with D hard to call. Looked up from germline, CDR1 is SEHNR and CDR2 is FQNEAQ (reference sequence). V was cut by 1 base and J by 4 bases, with 8 bases left in between. The CDR3 length is 14 residues. The CDR3 bases are TGTGCCAGCAGCTTAGACGGTTTTAATCAGCCCCAGCATTTT. Residues: CASSLDGFNQPQHF.

The gene calls are TRBV10-2 and TRBJ2-7; D gene ambiguous. The germline V gene encodes CDR1 WSHSY and CDR2 SAAADI. The CDR3 length is 13 residues. V lost 2 bases, J lost 3 bases, and 8 bases lay in between. The CDR3 nucleotides are TGCGCCAGCAGTGAGACTACCAACTACGAGCAGTACTTC. This codes for CASSETTNYEQYF.